This note documents a single TCR beta chain sequence. There is no known antigen for this receptor. Base qualities are missing; no much larger clone stands one base away. This sample was taken from a study of blood T cell repertoires in COVID-19 (dated by TCRdb to the early 2020s). Study-level background: Samples from collaborators originated in the United States, Italy and Spain and spanned both the acute and convalescent phases of COVID-19. The prospective study material was composed of cDNA or gDNA derived from T cells, B-cell-depleted T cells, or PBMCs. Subjects who had been exposed to COVID-19, were actively infected with it, or had recovered from it provided the deeply sampled blood TCRbeta repertoires that made up the dataset. The repertoires were released in a freely available public database intended as a resource for research on the immune response to SARS-CoV-2. Samples were obtained from the ongoing ImmuneRACE study (first 160 participants) and from 1,000 to 1,500 subjects provided by 6 global collaborators. The sample metadata nearly always contained a de-identified subject ID, COVID-19 status, age in years and sex. Where available, HLA class I and class II types were taken from metadata supplied by the sample provider and were not determined by assay-based typing.

TCRbeta CDR3 regions were amplified from genomic DNA using the immunoSEQ Assay, a bias-controlled multiplex PCR. Per the source publication's procedure: Nucleated cell counts per sample were estimated from amplification of reference gene primers within the assay. To quantify the absolute abundance of each unique TCRbeta CDR3 rearrangement, sequence reads were collapsed and filtered. For each sample, productive Simpson clonality was calculated by taking the square root of Simpson's diversity index across productive rearrangements. TCRdb stores this immuneACCESS table with in-frame sequences only. Part of the clones is absent; in the studies checked, under half of the shortfall reflects unresolved V genes, and no reason is known for the rest. The V and J calls and clone size come from that table; D and trimming were worked out from the DNA. In this sample the table shows fewer than 200,000 clones, less than 90% of which occur a single time. 20% of the sample goes to the ten largest clones.

Points the paper makes about the study in general: The quantity of clinical and demographic metadata differed by source and by participant and was supplied without curation.

Whole blood was collected in K2EDTA tubes by collaborating institutions according to the institutions' own protocols. For TCRbeta analysis, collaborators shipped samples in one of three forms: frozen whole blood, isolated PBMCs, or DNA extracted from either of those sample types. Sequencing was performed on peripheral blood. The clonotype was recovered from a man aged 70-80 years with active or convalescent COVID-19.

CDR3 protein: CASSADDRGSYGYTF. The DNA reads as follows: TGTGCCAGCAGTGCTGACGACAGGGGTAGCTATGGCTACACCTTC. This chain joins TRBV6-4 to TRBJ1-2, with 8 middle bases fitting TRBD1. After removal of 4 bases from V and 4 bases from J, the junction retains 8 bases not matched to a gene. From a lookup of the germline V gene, CDR1 and CDR2 are MRHNA and SNTAGT. The CDR3, from cysteine to phenylalanine, totals 15 residues. The DNA shown is the 45-base CDR3, in frame from base 1.